One and the same sample provided the 4 T cell receptor beta chains below, sequenced in a study of breast tumors, draining lymph nodes, adjacent tissues. Breast cancer patients provided tissue from their axillary draining lymph nodes. TCRdb ran MiXCR on the multiplex PCR reads and lists one entry per CDR3 protein. The table lists some 120,000 distinct CDR3 sequences, 20% of them singletons, with over 3% in the top ten. Sequenced input: axillary lymph node tissue. These receptors were collected from a female donor with breast cancer. Some clones in this sample may be carry-over from other donors' samples.

The V call is TRBV20-1, the J call TRBJ2-1; 8 nucleotides align to TRBD2. Germline V lookup: CDR1 DFQATT, CDR2 SNEGSKA (reference sequence). The CDR3 totals 15 residues. With 6 bases clipped from V and 0 bases from J, the junction kept 7 bases outside the gene matches. For the CDR3, the DNA is TGCAGTGCCAATGCTCGGGGGGGCTCCTACAATGAGCAGTTCTTC. This sequence encodes CSANARGGSYNEQFF.

This clonotype was counted many times. The rearrangement links TRBV7-6 to TRBJ2-5; 16 bases are a match to TRBD2. The CDR3 runs 18 residues. Trimming removed 2 bases from V and 6 bases from J; junction bases left unmatched: 9. The germline V gene has CDR1 SGHVS and CDR2 FNYEAQ. As DNA, the CDR3 is TGTGCCAGCAGCTTAAGCACGGGACTAGCGGGGGGGCCCCAGACCCAGTACTTC. Its protein product is CASSLSTGLAGGPQTQYF. The whole variable domain, remainder taken from reference TRBV7-6 and TRBJ2-5, is GAGVSQSPRYKVTKRGQDVALRCDPISGHVSLYWYRQALGQGPEFLTYFNYEAQQDKSGLPNDRFSAERPEGSISTLTIQRTEQRDSAMYRCASSLSTGLAGGPQTQYFGPGTRLLVL.

There are many counts of this clonotype. The rearrangement joins TRBV20-1 to TRBJ2-6, with 7 bases fitting TRBD1. Germline-derived CDR1 and CDR2 are DFQATT and SNEGSKA (reference sequence). The CDR3 consists of 20 residues. J gave up 5 bases and V 0 bases, and 19 bases lay outside the gene matches. The CDR3 sequence: CSAREETGFYCLHWANVLTF. In DNA, the CDR3 is TGCAGTGCTAGAGAGGAGACAGGGTTTTATTGCCTGCATTGGGCCAACGTCCTGACTTTC.

A note on this clonotype: A much larger clone is a single base away; this may be a read error. The CDR3 protein is CAISESLKQPQHF. Here the CDR3 DNA reads TGTGCCATCAGTGAGTCTCTCAAACAGCCCCAGCATTTT. The chain recombines TRBV10-3 with TRBJ1-5; D uncertain. Germline V lookup: CDR1 ENHRY, CDR2 SYGVKD. The CDR3 is made up of 13 amino acids. Trimming took 0 bases from V and 7 from J, leaving 7 bases between them.